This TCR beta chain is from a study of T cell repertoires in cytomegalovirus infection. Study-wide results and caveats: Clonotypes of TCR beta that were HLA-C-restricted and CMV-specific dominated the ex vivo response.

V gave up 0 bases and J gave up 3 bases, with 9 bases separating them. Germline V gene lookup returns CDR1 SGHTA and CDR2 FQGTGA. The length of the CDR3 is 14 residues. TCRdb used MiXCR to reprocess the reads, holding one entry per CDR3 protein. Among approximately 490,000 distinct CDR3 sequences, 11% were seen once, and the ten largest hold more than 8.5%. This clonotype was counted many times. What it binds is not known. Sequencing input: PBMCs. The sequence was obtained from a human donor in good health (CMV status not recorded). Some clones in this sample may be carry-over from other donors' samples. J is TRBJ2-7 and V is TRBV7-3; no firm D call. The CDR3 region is CASSLTRLDYEQYF. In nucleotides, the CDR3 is TGTGCCAGCAGCTTAACCCGCCTGGACTACGAGCAGTACTTC.